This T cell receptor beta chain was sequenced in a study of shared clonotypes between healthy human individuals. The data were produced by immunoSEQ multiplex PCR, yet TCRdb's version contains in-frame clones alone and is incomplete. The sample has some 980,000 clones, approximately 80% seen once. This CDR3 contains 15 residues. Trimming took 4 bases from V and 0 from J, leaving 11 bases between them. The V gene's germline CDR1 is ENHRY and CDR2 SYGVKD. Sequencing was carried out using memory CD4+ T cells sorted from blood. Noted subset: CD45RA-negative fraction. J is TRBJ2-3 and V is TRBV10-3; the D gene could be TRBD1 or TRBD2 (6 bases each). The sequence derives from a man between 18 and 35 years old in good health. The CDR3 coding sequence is TGTGCCATCAGTGGGGGGGCTACAAGCACAGATACGCAGTATTTT. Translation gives CAISGGATSTDTQYF.